This T cell receptor (beta chain) emerged from a study of CD8+ T cells in alopecia areata (dated by TCRdb to the late 2010s). Some background on the complete study: Treated patients were enrolled in an open-label pilot trial of oral tofacitinib, 5 to 10 mg twice daily, for moderate-to-severe alopecia areata. Patients stayed on tofacitinib for 6 to 18 months and then had 6 months of follow-up off drug so that delayed response and recurrence could be assessed. The SALT score, which quantifies the percentage of affected scalp surface area, was used to measure disease severity in treated patients. To study T cell clonal expansion in alopecia areata, the researchers applied high-throughput TCRbeta sequencing to both the C3H/HeJ mouse model and human patients. Scalp tissue and sorted CD4+ and CD8+ peripheral blood T cells from patchy and totalis/universalis alopecia areata patients and from healthy controls were covered by human TCRbeta sequencing. Biopsies were taken from tofacitinib-treated patients at baseline and again at 4 and 24 weeks into treatment, and several of those patients also had a later scalp biopsy. Scalp clonality was compared among normal scalp (n=4), patchy alopecia areata scalp (n=8), and alopecia totalis/universalis scalp (n=8). RNA was obtained with the PAXgene miRNA kit for fixed scalp, the miRNeasy kit for PBMCs, and the RNeasy kit for mouse skin. TCRbeta CDR3 regions were amplified by immunoSEQ multiplex PCR using 35 Vbeta forward and 13 Jbeta reverse primers. Beyond this particular receptor, the publication reports: Compared with mice, TCR sequences shared between patients were less clear, possibly partly because of HLA diversity across the patient population. Compared with normal scalp, lesional scalp, particularly in alopecia totalis/universalis, had higher clonality and more expanded CD8+ clones, which suggests antigenic drive. Tofacitinib significantly decreased scalp clonality and the number of expanded CD8+ clones among the top 100 scalp clones. Because the treated cohort was small and had just a single nonresponder, larger studies are needed to establish links between baseline CD8+ expansion and response. During tofacitinib treatment, many expanded lesional clones stuck around in both scalp and blood, and this persistence may partly explain why relapse happens after treatment is stopped. Unlike mouse skin, which is dominated by gammadelta T cells, normal human skin has resident alphabeta T cells that are also sequenced, and this complicates analysis of the scalp TCR repertoire.

For this clone: What antigen it recognizes has not been identified. Nothing much larger sits one base from this clone, and base qualities are not available.

The treatment or condition label, as the study defines it: oral pan-JAK inhibitor, 5-10 mg twice daily. Peripheral blood and lesional scalp punch biopsies were obtained from patients with alopecia areata. PBMCs were separated by density centrifugation and stained for CD3, CD4 and CD8, after which CD4+ and CD8+ T cells were sorted on a FACSAria. The germline V gene encodes CDR1 MNHEY and CDR2 SMNVEV (reference sequence). The CDR3 numbers 16 residues from cysteine through phenylalanine. The only DNA kept is the CDR3, 48 bases in frame from the first base. V is shortened by 10 bases, J by 2 bases, and the region joining them spans 22 bases. The library relied on the immunoSEQ multiplex PCR assay. RNA was extracted from all samples and reverse transcribed into cDNA, which served as template for TCR sequencing. SuperScript III was used for first-strand cDNA synthesis, primed with a 2:1 mix of oligo-dT and random hexamers. Amplification bias was assessed with a synthetic immune receptor repertoire, and residual bias was removed computationally. In the paper's pipeline: Raw reads were preprocessed for error removal, and CDR3 was defined according to IMGT conventions as running from the conserved cysteine to phenylalanine. Clonality was computed by normalizing Shannon entropy by log2 of the number of productive unique TCRs and subtracting the result from 1. CD4 or CD8 identity of scalp clones was inferred by cross-referencing scalp TCRbeta sequences with sorted blood CD4 and CD8 repertoires. TCRdb limited this immuneACCESS table to in-frame rearrangements with V and J called. A share of clones is missing; checked studies link under half to unresolved V genes, and the rest is unexplained. V and J calls plus clone size are reproduced from that table; the DNA served to infer D and trimming. Across this sample there are some 180,000 clones, with roughly half seen only once. The leading ten clones occupy roughly 9.1% of the sample.

The receptor comes from a human donor with alopecia areata. The source material was CD8+ T cells sorted from blood, sampled at week 52, from a patient treated with tofacitinib. Here the chain combines TRBV27 and TRBJ2-3, with TRBD1 as a weak D call on 6 bases. The DNA is as follows: TGTGCCACTAGACCCCTCCCGGGACACAACACAGATACGCAGTATTTT. This is translated as CATRPLPGHNTDTQYF.